This T cell receptor beta chain was recovered during a study of blood T cell repertoires in COVID-19. Study context: Both acute and convalescent COVID-19 samples were obtained from the United States, Italy and Spain. T cells, B-cell-depleted T cells, or PBMCs provided the cDNA or gDNA that served as material.

The CDR3 loop spans 13 amino acids. The germline V gene has CDR1 WNHNN and CDR2 SYGVQD (reference sequence). V was pared by 6 bases and J by 0 bases, with 7 bases between. This clone was picked up a small number of times. In the original analysis: Scientists estimated how many nucleated cells there were by amplifying reference gene primers. Produced via immunoSEQ multiplex PCR; TCRdb's table is partial and in-frame only. The V and J calls and clone size were taken over from that table, and D and trimming were inferred from the DNA. The table shows 400,000 to 550,000 clones, with approximately 90% occurring only once.

The material sequenced was peripheral blood. The rearrangement joins TRBV10-1 to TRBJ2-3; D is undetermined. The sequence came from a woman in her thirties with acute or convalescent COVID-19. The CDR3 DNA reads TGCGCCAGCAGCCGTCTCAGCACAGATACGCAGTATTTT. Protein product: CASSRLSTDTQYF.